This TCR beta chain was recovered during a study of blood T cell repertoires in COVID-19. Profiled with immunoSEQ multiplex PCR; TCRdb holds only in-frame clones, not every one. Among about 310,000 clones listed, around nine tenths were seen once. The V gene lost 3 bases and the J gene lost 4 bases, with 9 bases spanning the gap. Germline V gene data show CDR1 as SGHNT and CDR2 as YENEEA. The CDR3 is 13 residues long. The chain combines TRBV11-3 with TRBJ1-1; the D is unclear. Sequencing was carried out using peripheral blood. The TCR was taken from a man aged 45-65 years with active or convalescent COVID-19. CDR3 residues: CASSFGQSTEAFF. The CDR3 coding sequence is TGTGCCAGCAGCTTTGGGCAGAGCACTGAAGCTTTCTTT.